The 27 T cell receptor beta chains given below trace back to one sample, sequenced in a study of T-cell memory formation after mild COVID-19. In TCRdb, the 5' RACE reads were re-called with MiXCR into one record per CDR3 protein. The repertoire holds tens of thousands of distinct CDR3 sequences, with 5.5% to 7% as singletons. Sequences were obtained from PBMCs or a T cell subset sorted from them (not recorded which). The receptor source for this set is an adult who had mild COVID-19 (a few samples of this study predate the infection). Cell type and time point are not known.

This clonotype has only a few counts. V is TRBV5-1 and J is TRBJ2-5, with TRBD1 identical over 9 bases. The germline V gene has CDR1 SGHRS and CDR2 YFSETQ. The CDR3 covers 16 residues. Trimming cost V 0 bases and J 5 bases; bases outside gene matches: 8. CDR3 amino acids: CASSLVAGQGGETQYF. The CDR3 nucleotides read TGCGCCAGCAGCTTGGTGGCGGGACAGGGCGGGGAGACCCAGTACTTC.

This clonotype turned up a few times. This rearrangement joins TRBV4-1 to TRBJ2-3; 14 bases match TRBD2. V shed 3 bases, J shed 1 base, and the junction held 9 bases outside the gene matches. This CDR3 contains 19 residues. Germline V gene sequence: CDR1 MGHRA, CDR2 YSYEKL. For the CDR3, the DNA is TGCGCCAGCAGCCAGACCGGCCGGGGACTAGCGGGAGGCACAGATACGCAGTATTTT. This gives the protein CASSQTGRGLAGGTDTQYF.

The table lists this clonotype with many counts. The rearrangement uses TRBV5-1 and TRBJ1-1, with D uncertain. The germline CDR1 and CDR2 sequences are SGHRS and YFSETQ. Trimming removed 4 bases from V and 1 base from J, with 14 bases in between. The CDR3 spans 15 residues. In DNA form, the CDR3 reads TGCGCCAGCAGCCCACCGCCTATAAGGAACACTGAAGCTTTCTTT. Protein: CASSPPPIRNTEAFF.

The rearrangement uses TRBV7-8 and TRBJ2-3; 7 bases align to TRBD1. The V gene end was trimmed by 7 bases and the J gene end by 1 base; junction bases not matched to a gene: 5. CDR1 is SGHVS, CDR2 FQNEAQ, per germline. The CDR3 totals 14 residues. The CDR3: CASKFRGRTDTQYF. The CDR3 region has the DNA TGTGCCAGCAAGTTTAGGGGGCGCACAGATACGCAGTATTTT.

This clonotype was counted many times. The chain links TRBV7-9 to TRBJ2-1; D ambiguous. V dropped 5 bases and J dropped 6 bases, with 20 bases sitting between them. CDR3 length: 16 amino acids. Per germline, CDR1 SEHNR and CDR2 FQNEAQ (reference sequence). Here the CDR3 reads CASSQVIPLSPNEQFF. The CDR3 nucleotides are TGTGCCAGCAGCCAGGTGATCCCTCTCTCCCCCAATGAGCAGTTCTTC.

This chain joins TRBV6-1 and TRBJ1-1; TRBD1 might be the D (5 bases). The CDR3 runs 14 residues. With 8 bases removed from V and 3 bases from J, the gap between germline ends came to 16 bases. Looked up from germline, CDR1 is MNHNS and CDR2 is SASEGT. CDR3 sequence reads: CASGQGGLDTEAFF. The CDR3 bases are TGTGCCAGCGGCCAGGGTGGTCTTGACACTGAAGCTTTCTTT.

This clonotype was seen repeatedly, ten times or more. V usage is TRBV7-8 and J usage is TRBJ2-3, with D hard to call. This CDR3 has 15 amino acids. Looked up from germline, CDR1 is SGHVS and CDR2 is FQNEAQ. The germline V and J ends were trimmed by 6 bases and 2 bases, with 15 bases remaining between them. CDR3 coding DNA: TGTGCCAGCAGTCCCATGAAAACTCCCACAGATACGCAGTATTTT. This translates into CASSPMKTPTDTQYF.

The chain has TRBV7-9 and TRBJ1-4; TRBD1 might be the D (5 bases). Germline assignment: CDR1 SEHNR and CDR2 FQNEAQ (reference sequence). The V and J ends lost 1 base and 8 bases respectively, with 14 bases between them. This CDR3 spans 15 amino acids. For the CDR3, the DNA is TGTGCCAGCAGCTTAGGCCCAGGGTCTGACGAAAAACTGTTTTTT. Translation gives CASSLGPGSDEKLFF.

This clonotype was seen repeatedly, ten times or more. The V call is TRBV6-5, the J call TRBJ2-2; 14 nucleotides match TRBD2. CDR3 length: 16 residues. CDR1 is MNHEY and CDR2 is SVGAGI in the germline V gene. The junction had 6 bases not matched to a gene; V was cut back by 6 bases and J by 6 bases. CDR3 sequence: CASSSGLAGVSGELFF. DNA of the CDR3: TGTGCCAGCAGCTCGGGACTAGCGGGAGTATCCGGGGAGCTGTTTTTT.

This clonotype was seen repeatedly, ten times or more. The chain is built from TRBV6-5 and TRBJ2-5; 9 bases map to TRBD2. This CDR3 spans 12 amino acids. The trim removed 10 bases at V and 4 bases at J, leaving 4 bases unmatched. Germline V gene sequence: CDR1 MNHEY, CDR2 SVGAGI. The CDR3 nucleotides are TGTGCCACCGCGGGAGGGCGAGAGACCCAGTACTTC. This codes for CATAGGRETQYF.

This clonotype has ten or more counts. The V and J genes are TRBV11-2 and TRBJ2-7; the D is unclear. V was pared by 1 base and J by 2 bases, with 9 bases between. Germline CDR1 reads SGHAT; CDR2 reads FQNNGV. The CDR3 covers 14 residues. The CDR3 sequence: CASSLGRGPYEQYF. In DNA form, the CDR3 reads TGTGCCAGCAGCTTAGGCCGTGGACCCTACGAGCAGTACTTC.

This clonotype was seen many times. The CDR3 coding sequence is TGTGCCAGCAGCTTAGTTTACAATGAGCAGTTCTTC. It specifies CASSLVYNEQFF. The J gene is TRBJ2-1, the V gene TRBV7-3; unclear D gene. The V gene lost 2 bases and the J gene lost 4 bases, with 3 bases spanning the gap. This CDR3 has 12 residues. CDR1 is SGHTA, CDR2 FQGTGA, per germline.

Sample share makes this clonotype medium-sized. The gene calls are TRBV6-6 and TRBJ2-1; D is possibly TRBD1 (6 bases). The CDR3 contains 12 residues. CDR1 and CDR2 (germline): MNHNY, SVGAGI (reference sequence). With 4 bases removed from V and 9 bases from J, the gap between germline ends came to 10 bases. The CDR3 is CASSSTGAEQFF. CDR3 in DNA: TGTGCCAGCAGTTCGACAGGCGCTGAGCAGTTCTTC.

This clonotype turned up a few times. This chain links TRBV19 with TRBJ2-3; the D gene could be TRBD1 or TRBD2 (6 bases each). Germline assignment: CDR1 LNHDA and CDR2 SQIVND (reference sequence). CDR3 length equals 16 residues. V gave up 5 bases and J gave up 0 bases, with 15 bases separating them. CDR3 loop: CASSPVGGASTDTQYF. The CDR3 DNA is TGTGCCAGTAGTCCAGTCGGGGGCGCGAGCACAGATACGCAGTATTTT.

The chain couples TRBV3-1 to TRBJ2-1; D call uncertain. The ends were cut back, 3 bases at V and 6 bases at J, with 12 bases in the middle. The CDR3 is 14 amino acids. CDR1 is LGHDT, CDR2 YNNKEL, per germline (reference sequence). The CDR3, as DNA: TGTGCCAGCAGCCATGGGGAACCTATCAATGAGCAGTTCTTC. Its protein is CASSHGEPINEQFF.

This clonotype was detected only once. This chain joins TRBV7-8 and TRBJ2-3, with TRBD2 matching 15 bases. V lost 4 bases and J lost 8; bases outside the gene matches: 7. Looked up from germline, CDR1 is SGHVS and CDR2 is FQNEAQ. This CDR3 has 16 residues. The CDR3 spells CASSWTGTSGGSTQYF. Written as DNA, the CDR3 is TGTGCCAGCAGCTGGACCGGGACTAGCGGGGGGAGTACGCAGTATTTT. The full variable domain, with the rest looked up from reference TRBV7-8 and TRBJ2-3, is GAGVSQSPRYKVAKRGQDVALRCDPISGHVSLFWYQQALGQGPEFLTYFQNEAQLDKSGLPSDRFFAERPEGSVSTLKIQRTQQEDSAVYLCASSWTGTSGGSTQYFGPGTRLTVL.

This clonotype is medium-sized within its sample. V and J are TRBV29-1 and TRBJ2-5, with D maybe TRBD2 (6 bases). The CDR3 contains 12 residues. Germline V gene sequence: CDR1 SQVTM, CDR2 ANQGSEA. With 4 bases removed from V and 3 bases from J, the gap between germline ends came to 9 bases. The CDR3 loop reads CSVGLAEETQYF. The CDR3 nucleotides read TGCAGCGTTGGGTTAGCGGAAGAGACCCAGTACTTC.

About this clonotype: A much bigger clone sits one base away, suggesting this may be a read error. This chain links TRBV20-1 with TRBJ2-7; either TRBD1 or TRBD2 may fit D (6 bases each). The last part of the DNA fits TRBJ2-1 better; the J call may be wrong. This CDR3 is built from 13 residues. Per the germline V gene, CDR1 is DFQATT and CDR2 is SNEGSKA (reference sequence). CDR3 residues: CSASPPGAREQFF. The CDR3 DNA sequence: TGCAGTGCCTCCCCTCCGGGGGCTCGGGAGCAGTTCTTC.

The chain recombines TRBV5-1 with TRBJ1-2, with TRBD1 as a possible D gene (6 bases). CDR3 length equals 15 residues. The V gene lost 3 bases and the J gene lost 0 bases, with 12 bases spanning the gap. Germline-derived CDR1 and CDR2 are SGHRS and YFSETQ. The CDR3 loop reads CASSSWTVSNYGYTF. The CDR3 DNA follows: TGCGCCAGCAGCTCTTGGACAGTTTCTAACTATGGCTACACCTTC.

This clonotype was detected only once. The V gene is TRBV9, the J gene TRBJ2-1; tentative D call: TRBD2 (6 bases). Germline CDR1 reads SGDLS; CDR2 reads YYNGEE. The ends were cut back, 4 bases at V and 5 bases at J, with 7 bases in the middle. The CDR3 sequence is 12 residues long. CDR3: CASSRLDNEQFF. In DNA, the CDR3 is TGTGCCAGCAGCCGACTAGACAATGAGCAGTTCTTC.

This clonotype has a count of ten or more. The V and J genes are TRBV4-1 and TRBJ2-7, with 7 bases fitting TRBD1. J gave up 6 bases and V 4 bases, and 18 bases lay outside the gene matches. The germline CDR1 and CDR2 sequences are MGHRA and YSYEKL. This CDR3 contains 17 residues. Written as DNA, the CDR3 is TGCGCCAGCAGCCGCGACGCGGACAGGACGCTCCTACGCGAGCAGTACTTC. It codes for CASSRDADRTLLREQYF.

This clonotype was counted a few times. The J gene is TRBJ2-1, the V gene TRBV7-2; D is ambiguous. Germline-derived CDR1 and CDR2 are SGHTA and FQGNSA. With 5 bases removed from V and 3 bases from J, the gap between germline ends came to 17 bases. CDR3 length: 16 residues. The CDR3 sequence is CASSPRALYLYNEQFF. In DNA, the CDR3 is TGTGCCAGCAGCCCCCGGGCCCTGTACCTCTACAATGAGCAGTTCTTC. Together with reference TRBV7-2 and TRBJ2-1, the CDR3 gives the full variable domain: GAGVSQSPSNKVTEKGKDVELRCDPISGHTALYWYRQSLGQGLEFLIYFQGNSAPDKSGLPSDRFSAERTGGSVSTLTIQRTQQEDSAVYLCASSPRALYLYNEQFFGPGTRLTVL.

This clonotype was counted ten times or more. V usage is TRBV7-2 and J usage is TRBJ2-2; 11 bases align to TRBD2. This CDR3 has 15 residues. V lost 3 bases, J lost 7 bases, and 4 bases stayed unmatched. Germline-derived CDR1 and CDR2 are SGHTA and FQGNSA. The CDR3 coding sequence is TGTGCCAGCAGCTTTAGCGGGGGGGCTTTCGGGGAGCTGTTTTTT. The encoded protein is CASSFSGGAFGELFF.

This clonotype was seen only a few times. This sequence joins TRBV24-1 and TRBJ1-5; D unresolved. The V gene's germline CDR1 is KGHDR and CDR2 SFDVKD. CDR3 length equals 15 residues. The V and J ends lost 7 bases and 4 bases respectively, with 16 bases between them. CDR3 loop: CATSRSGSLNQPQHF. In nucleotides, the CDR3 is TGTGCCACCAGCCGATCGGGGAGTTTAAATCAGCCCCAGCATTTT.

This clonotype showed up just a few times. V is TRBV18 and J is TRBJ2-1, with no clear D. This CDR3 comprises 12 residues. CDR1 KGHSH and CDR2 LQKENI come from the germline V gene. Trimming took off 3 bases at V and 9 bases at J, with 9 bases between the two ends. The CDR3 loop reads CASSPEVREQFF. The CDR3 DNA is TGTGCCAGCTCACCCGAGGTACGTGAGCAGTTCTTC. The whole variable domain, filled in from reference TRBV18 and TRBJ2-1, reads NAGVMQNPRHLVRRRGQEARLRCSPMKGHSHVYWYRQLPEEGLKFMVYLQKENIIDESGMPKERFSAEFPKEGPSILRIQQVVRGDSAAYFCASSPEVREQFFGPGTRLTVL.

V and J are TRBV6-1 and TRBJ1-5; D call uncertain. Germline loops: CDR1 MNHNS, CDR2 SASEGT. V was clipped by 4 bases and J by 0 bases, with 4 bases between them. The CDR3 contains 13 residues. Here the CDR3 DNA reads TGTGCCAGCAGTGGGGATAGCAATCAGCCCCAGCATTTT. It encodes CASSGDSNQPQHF.

This clonotype has ten or more counts. The chain has TRBV5-1 and TRBJ2-1; 7 positions match TRBD2. Germline-derived CDR1 and CDR2 are SGHRS and YFSETQ. This CDR3 comprises 14 residues. The V segment lost 5 bases and the J segment 8 bases; nucleotides outside the gene matches: 10. CDR3 protein: CASSPREGPDEQFF. In DNA, the CDR3 is TGCGCCAGCAGTCCCAGGGAGGGGCCGGATGAGCAGTTCTTC. The full variable domain, rest sourced from reference TRBV5-1 and TRBJ2-1, is KAGVTQTPRYLIKTRGQQVTLSCSPISGHRSVSWYQQTPGQGLQFLFEYFSETQRNKGNFPGRFSGRQFSNSRSEMNVSTLELGDSALYLCASSPREGPDEQFFGPGTRLTVL.